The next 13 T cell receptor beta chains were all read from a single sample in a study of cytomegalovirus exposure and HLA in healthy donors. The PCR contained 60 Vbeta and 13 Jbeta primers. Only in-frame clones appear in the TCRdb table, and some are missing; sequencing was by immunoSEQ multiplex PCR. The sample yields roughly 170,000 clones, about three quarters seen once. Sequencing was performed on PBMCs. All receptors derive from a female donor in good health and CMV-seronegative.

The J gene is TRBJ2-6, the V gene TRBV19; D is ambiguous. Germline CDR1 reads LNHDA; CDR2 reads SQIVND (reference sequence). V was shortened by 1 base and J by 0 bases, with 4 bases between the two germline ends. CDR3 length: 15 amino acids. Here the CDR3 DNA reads TGTGCCAGTAGTATAGGCGGCTCTGGGGCCAACGTCCTGACTTTC. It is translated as CASSIGGSGANVLTF. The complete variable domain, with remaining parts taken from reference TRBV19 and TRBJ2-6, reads DGGITQSPKYLFRKEGQNVTLSCEQNLNHDAMYWYRQDPGQGLRLIYYSQIVNDFQKGDIAEGYSVSREKKESFPLTVTSAQKNPTAFYLCASSIGGSGANVLTFGAGSRLTVL.

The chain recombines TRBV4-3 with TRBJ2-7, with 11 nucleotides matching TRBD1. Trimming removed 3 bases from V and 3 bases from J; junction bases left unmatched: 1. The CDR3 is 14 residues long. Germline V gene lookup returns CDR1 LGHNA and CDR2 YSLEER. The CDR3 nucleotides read TGCGCCAGCAGCCAGGGACAGGGGGTCTACGAGCAGTACTTC. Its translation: CASSQGQGVYEQYF.

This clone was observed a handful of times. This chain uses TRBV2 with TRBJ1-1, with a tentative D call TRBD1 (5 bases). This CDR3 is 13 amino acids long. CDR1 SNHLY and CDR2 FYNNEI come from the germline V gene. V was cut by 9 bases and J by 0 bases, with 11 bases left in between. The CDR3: CASRVDMNTEAFF. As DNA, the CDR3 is TGTGCCAGTCGCGTGGACATGAACACTGAAGCTTTCTTT.

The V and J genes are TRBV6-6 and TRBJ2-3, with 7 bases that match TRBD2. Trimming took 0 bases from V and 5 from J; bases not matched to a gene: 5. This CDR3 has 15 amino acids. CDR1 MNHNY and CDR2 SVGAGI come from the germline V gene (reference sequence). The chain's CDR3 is CASSYSAGREDTQYF. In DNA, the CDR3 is TGTGCCAGCAGTTACTCCGCAGGGAGGGAAGATACGCAGTATTTT.

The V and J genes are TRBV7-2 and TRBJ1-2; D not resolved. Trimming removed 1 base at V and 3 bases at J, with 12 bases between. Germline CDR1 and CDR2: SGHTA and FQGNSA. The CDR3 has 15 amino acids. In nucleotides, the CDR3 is TGTGCCAGCAGCTTAGACGTCGGTTTAGACTATGGCTACACCTTC. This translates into CASSLDVGLDYGYTF. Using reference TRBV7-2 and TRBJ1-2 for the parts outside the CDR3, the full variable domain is GAGVSQSPSNKVTEKGKDVELRCDPISGHTALYWYRQSLGQGLEFLIYFQGNSAPDKSGLPSDRFSAERTGGSVSTLTIQRTQQEDSAVYLCASSLDVGLDYGYTFGSGTRLTVV.

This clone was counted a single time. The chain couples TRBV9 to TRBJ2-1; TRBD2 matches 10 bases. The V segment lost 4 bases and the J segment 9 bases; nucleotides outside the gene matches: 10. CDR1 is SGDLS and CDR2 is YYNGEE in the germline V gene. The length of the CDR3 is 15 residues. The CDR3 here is CASSPRGTSVSEQFF. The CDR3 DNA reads TGTGCCAGCAGCCCCCGGGGGACTAGCGTTAGTGAGCAGTTCTTC.

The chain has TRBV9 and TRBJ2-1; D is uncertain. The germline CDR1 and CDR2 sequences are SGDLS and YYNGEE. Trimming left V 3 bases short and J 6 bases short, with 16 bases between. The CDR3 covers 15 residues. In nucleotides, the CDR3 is TGTGCCAGCAGCGCCCTTTCGTCCGAGGCCAATGAGCAGTTCTTC. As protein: CASSALSSEANEQFF.

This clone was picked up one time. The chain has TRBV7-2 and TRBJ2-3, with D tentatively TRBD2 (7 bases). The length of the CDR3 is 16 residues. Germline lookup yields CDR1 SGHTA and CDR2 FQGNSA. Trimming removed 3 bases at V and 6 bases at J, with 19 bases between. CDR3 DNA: TGTGCCAGCAGCTTTTCGGGGGGCCCCCCAGGGGATACGCAGTATTTT. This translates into CASSFSGGPPGDTQYF.

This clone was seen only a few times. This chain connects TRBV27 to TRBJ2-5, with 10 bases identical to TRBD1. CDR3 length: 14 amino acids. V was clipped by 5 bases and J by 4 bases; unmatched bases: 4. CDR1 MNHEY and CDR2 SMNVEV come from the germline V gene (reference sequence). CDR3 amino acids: CASSTRDRGETQYF. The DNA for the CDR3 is TGTGCCAGCAGTACGAGGGACAGGGGAGAGACCCAGTACTTC.

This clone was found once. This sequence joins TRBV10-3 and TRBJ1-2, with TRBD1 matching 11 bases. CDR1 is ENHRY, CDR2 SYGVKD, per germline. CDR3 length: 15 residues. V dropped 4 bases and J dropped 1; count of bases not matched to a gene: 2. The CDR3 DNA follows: TGTGCCATCAGTGGGGGGACAGGGGGTAACTATGGCTACACCTTC. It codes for CAISGGTGGNYGYTF.

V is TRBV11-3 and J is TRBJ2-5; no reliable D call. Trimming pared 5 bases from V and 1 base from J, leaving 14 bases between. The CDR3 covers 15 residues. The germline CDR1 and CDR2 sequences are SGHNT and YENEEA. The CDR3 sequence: CASSLGLSPQETQYF. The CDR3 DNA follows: TGTGCCAGCAGCCTAGGGCTCTCCCCCCAAGAGACCCAGTACTTC.

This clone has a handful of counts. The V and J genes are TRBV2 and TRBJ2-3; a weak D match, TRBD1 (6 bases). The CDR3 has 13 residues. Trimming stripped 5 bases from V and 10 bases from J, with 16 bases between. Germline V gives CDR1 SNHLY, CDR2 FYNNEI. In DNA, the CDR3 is TGTGCCAGCAGTAGGACCACAGGGACCGCGCAGTATTTT. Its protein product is CASSRTTGTAQYF.

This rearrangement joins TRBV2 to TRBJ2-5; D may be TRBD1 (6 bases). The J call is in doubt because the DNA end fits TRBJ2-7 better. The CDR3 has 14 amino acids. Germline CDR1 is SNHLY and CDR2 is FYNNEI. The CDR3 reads CASTDNREPYEQYF. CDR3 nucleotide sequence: TGTGCCAGCACGGACAACAGGGAGCCCTACGAGCAGTACTTC.